A selection of T cell receptor beta chains follows, all from one sample in a study of blood T cells in healthy people across ages. TCRdb analysed the 5' RACE reads with MiXCR anew, one entry per CDR3 protein. The table lists 630,000 or so distinct CDR3 sequences, roughly 32% of them singletons. The sequenced sample consisted of blood. All receptors derive from a woman of 80 years or more in good health. The CDR3 runs from the conserved cysteine through the conserved F or W. A D gene is named only where the DNA matches it firmly. The size of a clone is reported for some rows only, either as once, few or many, or as a class for expanded clones.

v_gene: TRBV6-4
j_gene: TRBJ1-1
d_gene: TRBD1
abundance: once
CDR3nt: TGTGCCAGCAGTGAGTATGGGACAGGGGGATTGATGAACACTGAAGCTTTCTTT
CDR3aa: CASSEYGTGGLMNTEAFF

v_gene: TRBV30
j_gene: TRBJ2-3
d_gene: TRBD2
abundance: -
CDR3nt: TGTGCCTGGAGGGGACTAGTCCGGACAGATACGCAGTATTTT
CDR3aa: CAWRGLVRTDTQYF

v_gene: TRBV18
j_gene: TRBJ1-2
d_gene: -
abundance: few
CDR3nt: TGTGCCAGCTCACCACCAGCAGGGGACTATGGCTACACCTTC
CDR3aa: CASSPPAGDYGYTF

v_gene: TRBV6-6
j_gene: TRBJ2-7
d_gene: -
abundance: few
CDR3nt: TGTGCCAGCAGTTACTCAGGGGGGCCGGCCGAGCAGTACTTC
CDR3aa: CASSYSGGPAEQYF

v_gene: TRBV10-3
j_gene: TRBJ2-7
d_gene: TRBD1
abundance: many
CDR3nt: TGTGCCATCAGGAAGACAGGGGGCCACGAGCAGTACTTC
CDR3aa: CAIRKTGGHEQYF

v_gene: TRBV20-1
j_gene: TRBJ2-1
d_gene: TRBD1
abundance: many
CDR3nt: TGCAGTGCCCGATTCAGGGGACAGGGGGGTGAGCAGTTCTTC
CDR3aa: CSARFRGQGGEQFF

v_gene: TRBV27
j_gene: TRBJ2-6
d_gene: -
abundance: many
CDR3nt: TGTGCCAGCAGTTTAGGGAAAGGGGGGGTGGGGGCCAACGTCCTGACTTTC
CDR3aa: CASSLGKGGVGANVLTF

v_gene: TRBV29-1
j_gene: TRBJ1-4
d_gene: -
abundance: few
CDR3nt: TGCAGCGTAACTATTAATGAAAAACTGTTTTTT
CDR3aa: CSVTINEKLFF

v_gene: TRBV5-1
j_gene: TRBJ1-4
d_gene: -
abundance: -
CDR3nt: TGCGCCAGCAGCCGGGGCAGGGCTAATGAAAAACTGTTTTTT
CDR3aa: CASSRGRANEKLFF

v_gene: TRBV11-2
j_gene: TRBJ2-4
d_gene: -
abundance: -
CDR3nt: TGTGCCAGCAGCTTGGGGGGCAGCCTCCTCTGGGAGCAGTACTTC
CDR3aa: CASSLGGSLLWEQYF

v_gene: TRBV4-2
j_gene: TRBJ1-2
d_gene: -
abundance: -
CDR3nt: TGTGCCAGCAGTTACTCCGGAAGGGAATTCCTCTATGGCTACACCTTC
CDR3aa: CASSYSGREFLYGYTF

v_gene: TRBV12-3/TRBV12-4
j_gene: TRBJ1-1
d_gene: -
abundance: few
CDR3nt: TGTGCCAGCAGCCAGACCCGAGAAGCTTTCTTT
CDR3aa: CASSQTREAFF

v_gene: TRBV4-2
j_gene: TRBJ2-5
d_gene: -
abundance: -
CDR3nt: TGTGCCAGCAGCCAGAACTGGGGGGGGGCAACCCAAGAGACCCAGTACTTC
CDR3aa: CASSQNWGGATQETQYF

v_gene: TRBV20-1
j_gene: TRBJ2-5
d_gene: TRBD2
abundance: many
CDR3nt: TGCAGTGCTAGACCCGGACTAGCGGGGTTCGAGGAGACCCAGTACTTC
CDR3aa: CSARPGLAGFEETQYF

v_gene: TRBV7-2
j_gene: TRBJ2-3
d_gene: -
abundance: many
CDR3nt: TGTGCCAGCAGCTTAGCTAGTACTAGCACAGATACGCAGTATTTT
CDR3aa: CASSLASTSTDTQYF

v_gene: TRBV10-3
j_gene: TRBJ2-4
d_gene: -
abundance: many
CDR3nt: TGTGCCATCGGCCGGGAGCCCAAAAACATTCAGTACTTC
CDR3aa: CAIGREPKNIQYF

v_gene: TRBV2
j_gene: TRBJ2-1
d_gene: -
abundance: many
CDR3nt: TGTGCCAGCAGTGAGAAGGGCCTGGCCGATGAGCAGTTCTTC
CDR3aa: CASSEKGLADEQFF

v_gene: TRBV5-1
j_gene: TRBJ2-7
d_gene: -
abundance: many
CDR3nt: TGCGCCAGCAGCTTTACCTCGAGTAGCGACGAGCAGTACTTC
CDR3aa: CASSFTSSSDEQYF

v_gene: TRBV18
j_gene: TRBJ2-7
d_gene: -
abundance: -
CDR3nt: TGTGCCAGCTCCCTCTCACCAGGGCGCAGCTACGAGCAGTACTTC
CDR3aa: CASSLSPGRSYEQYF

v_gene: TRBV12-3/TRBV12-4
j_gene: TRBJ1-1
d_gene: -
abundance: -
CDR3nt: TGTGCCAGCAGTTCCAACGGGAGGCCGGATCGAGCTTTCTTT
CDR3aa: CASSSNGRPDRAFF

v_gene: TRBV5-1
j_gene: TRBJ2-6
d_gene: -
abundance: -
CDR3nt: TGCGCCAGCAGCTTTAATTCCCGGGATCCCAGGGGTCCTGGGGCCAACGTCCTGACTTTC
CDR3aa: CASSFNSRDPRGPGANVLTF

v_gene: TRBV5-6
j_gene: TRBJ2-1
d_gene: TRBD1
abundance: many
CDR3nt: TGTGCCAGCGCCGGACAGGGATACAATGAGCAGTTCTTC
CDR3aa: CASAGQGYNEQFF

v_gene: TRBV18
j_gene: TRBJ2-7
d_gene: -
abundance: many
CDR3nt: TGTGCCAGCTCACCACGGACAGCAGCCTACGAGCAGTACTTC
CDR3aa: CASSPRTAAYEQYF

v_gene: TRBV5-1
j_gene: TRBJ1-6
d_gene: -
abundance: many
CDR3nt: TGCGCCAGCAGCTTGTCGAGAGGTCCGAGCTCCTATAATTCACCCCTCCACTTT
CDR3aa: CASSLSRGPSSYNSPLHF

v_gene: TRBV30
j_gene: TRBJ1-2
d_gene: TRBD1
abundance: -
CDR3nt: TGTGCCTGGAGTCCACCCAATTGGGCAGGGGGTAACTATGGCTACACCTTC
CDR3aa: CAWSPPNWAGGNYGYTF

v_gene: TRBV6-2/TRBV6-3
j_gene: TRBJ2-5
d_gene: -
abundance: -
CDR3nt: TGTGCCAGCAGACCTAGCGAAGAAGAGACCCAGTACTTC
CDR3aa: CASRPSEEETQYF

v_gene: TRBV4-2
j_gene: TRBJ2-7
d_gene: -
abundance: -
CDR3nt: TGTGCCAGCAGCCCCAAGGCCCTTTACGAGCAGTACTTC
CDR3aa: CASSPKALYEQYF

v_gene: TRBV29-1
j_gene: TRBJ1-1
d_gene: -
abundance: -
CDR3nt: TGCAGCGTTGGGGGAACAGGAGGGACTGAAGCTTTCTTT
CDR3aa: CSVGGTGGTEAFF